The sequence of this TCR beta chain was determined in a study of response to subunit inactivated influenza vaccine. Regarding the study as a whole: T cells newly recruited by each seasonal influenza vaccination are few, the authors suggested.

TCRdb processed the RT-PCR reads anew with MiXCR; each CDR3 protein has one entry. The repertoire holds approximately 700,000 distinct CDR3 sequences, with more than 15% as singletons. The CDR3 contains 16 residues. Trimming pared 3 bases from V and 3 bases from J, leaving 16 bases between. CDR1 MNHEY and CDR2 SMNVEV come from the germline V gene (reference sequence). This clonotype was recorded a few times. Its antigen is currently unknown. The clonotype was recovered from a middle-aged man who received an inactivated influenza vaccine. The sample here was PBMCs from blood, taken approximately 12 days after vaccination. This chain uses TRBV27 with TRBJ2-3, with a possible D match to TRBD2 (6 bases). The CDR3 sequence is CASSFVRGKGTDTQYF. CDR3 nucleotide sequence: TGTGCCAGCAGTTTTGTTCGGGGGAAGGGGACAGATACGCAGTATTTT.